The sequence of this TCR beta chain was determined in a study of T cells in Graves' hyperthyroidism and ophthalmopathy. Trimming stripped 4 bases from V and 2 bases from J, with 12 bases between. There are 14 residues in the CDR3. CDR1 is SGDLS and CDR2 is YYNGEE in the germline V gene. Amplified TCR beta CDR3 regions derived from RNA transcripts. When the TCR CDR3 underwent first-round RT-PCR, the HTBI primer set was used. TCRdb called the multiplex PCR reads again in MiXCR, with one record for every CDR3 protein. The sample yields 300,000 to 400,000 distinct CDR3 sequences, roughly 14% seen once. Sequenced input: blood. The clonotype originates from a woman aged 30 to 39 with Graves' hyperthyroidism. The chain is built from TRBV9 and TRBJ2-5; tentative D call: TRBD1 (6 bases). DNA of the CDR3: TGTGCCAGCAGCCCAGAGGGGGTACAAGAGACCCAGTACTTC. It encodes CASSPEGVQETQYF.